The entry below gives a single T cell receptor beta chain sequence along with its context. Its antigen is not known. The sample belongs to a study of beta chain features in type 1 diabetes. Background on the study: Across all samples, roughly 100,000,000 sorted cells were examined. Overall study results and limits: Researchers caution that PCR might favor shorter templates, equally among patients and controls. Unsettled here was the matter of whether HLA type influences TCRB rearrangement. There was a moderate but significant shortening of TCRB CDR3s in all four CD4+ subsets of Type 1 diabetes patients.

The CDR3 sequence is 14 residues long. Germline CDR1 reads SGHTA; CDR2 reads FQGTGA. Trimming stripped 5 bases from V and 0 bases from J, with 9 bases between. The entirety of the isolated RNA underwent reverse transcription, so expressed TCRB transcripts were sequenced. Sequencing was performed with immunoSEQ multiplex PCR; in TCRdb, only in-frame clones are kept and a portion is missing. The data show 140,000 to 150,000 clones, about 44% seen once. The genes are TRBV7-3 and TRBJ2-3; D may be TRBD2 (6 bases). The sequenced sample consisted of Tregs from blood. This receptor was identified in a man between 18 and 35 years old in good health. The CDR3 spells CASSTGDSTDTQYF. The DNA of the CDR3 is TGTGCCAGCAGCACGGGGGATAGCACAGATACGCAGTATTTT.